This T cell receptor beta chain was captured by sequencing in a study of blood T cell repertoires in COVID-19. As for the study in general: The origin of the acute and convalescent COVID-19 samples was the United States, Italy and Spain.

Trimming took off 1 base at V and 3 bases at J, with 12 bases between the two ends. Germline V gives CDR1 MGHRA, CDR2 YSYEKL. The CDR3 loop spans 15 amino acids. This table comes from immunoSEQ multiplex PCR, and its TCRdb copy is limited to in-frame clones, with some not included. The sample has approximately 76,000 clones, around nine tenths seen once. Sequenced input: peripheral blood. The TCR originated in a woman aged 55-69 years with acute or convalescent COVID-19. The chain joins TRBV4-1 to TRBJ1-1, with a weak D call TRBD1 (6 bases). The DNA for the CDR3 is TGCGCCAGCAGCCAAGTCAGGGGAAGGGACACTGAAGCTTTCTTT. This encodes CASSQVRGRDTEAFF.